This TCR beta chain originates from a study of T cell repertoires in cytomegalovirus infection. Looking at the study overall: CMV epitopes used comprised recently identified HLA-C-restricted ones and well-studied HLA-B-restricted ones. Indications came from public TCR beta signatures; they pointed to CMV infection and to a matching HLA type. Findings of the study overall: Cumulated frequencies of public TCR beta families served to identify carriers of CMV plus the relevant HLA. Dominant in the ex vivo response were TCR beta clonotypes restricted by HLA-C and specific for CMV.

The germline V gene encodes CDR1 SEHNR and CDR2 FQNEAQ (reference sequence). Trimming pared 1 base from V and 6 bases from J, leaving 7 bases between. This CDR3 has 13 residues. Notes on this clonotype: Its antigen remains unknown.

MiXCR, run by TCRdb on the reads, gives a single entry per CDR3 protein. The sample records some 900,000 distinct CDR3 sequences, 30% to 35% being singletons. The sample in question was cultured CD8+ T cells from PBMCs, obtained from culture after CMV antigen stimulation. The receptor's source is a human donor in good health (CMV status not recorded). Some clones in this sample may be carry-over from other donors' samples. The chain carries TRBV7-9 and TRBJ1-5; D gene uncertain. In DNA, the CDR3 is TGTGCCAGCAGCTTAGGAGGGCTTCAGCCCCAGCATTTT. Its translation: CASSLGGLQPQHF. Together with reference TRBV7-9 and TRBJ1-5, the CDR3 gives the full variable domain: DTGVSQNPRHKITKRGQNVTFRCDPISEHNRLYWYRQTLGQGPEFLTYFQNEAQLEKSRLLSDRFSAERPKGSFSTLEIQRTEQGDSAMYLCASSLGGLQPQHFGDGTRLSIL.